This T cell receptor beta chain was sequenced during a study of T cell responses to AZD1222 COVID-19 vaccine. Study-level background: Second-dose intervals of approximately 4 or approximately 12 weeks were pooled. Study findings and constraints: Repertoire collection took place solely once the T cell response had peaked.

The repertoire was sequenced with immunoSEQ multiplex PCR; TCRdb's copy has only in-frame clones and lacks some. Of around 99,000 clones in the sample, around 91% are singletons; the top ten hold around 20%. As to this clone: As yet, its antigen is unknown.

The V and J ends lost 2 bases and 0 bases respectively, with 12 bases between them. CDR3 length equals 15 residues. Germline V lookup: CDR1 SGHNT, CDR2 YYREEE (reference sequence). The V call is TRBV5-4, the J call TRBJ2-7; maybe TRBD1 (5 bases). Sequenced material: peripheral blood, taken on day 0 of AZD1222 vaccination. The sequence was collected from an adult in good health. CDR3 sequence: CASSLDRRLSYEQYF. CDR3 DNA sequence: TGTGCCAGCAGCTTAGACAGAAGACTCTCCTACGAGCAGTACTTC.